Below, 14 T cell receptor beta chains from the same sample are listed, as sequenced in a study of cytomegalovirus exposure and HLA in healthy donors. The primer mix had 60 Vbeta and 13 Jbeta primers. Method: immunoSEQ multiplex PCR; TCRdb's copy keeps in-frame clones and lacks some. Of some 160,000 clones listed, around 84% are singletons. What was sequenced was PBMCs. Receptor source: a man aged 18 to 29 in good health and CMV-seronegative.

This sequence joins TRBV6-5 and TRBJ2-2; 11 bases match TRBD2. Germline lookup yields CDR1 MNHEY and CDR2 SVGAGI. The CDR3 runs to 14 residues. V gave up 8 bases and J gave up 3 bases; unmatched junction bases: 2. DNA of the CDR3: TGTGCCAGCGGACTAGCGGGTGACACCGGGGAGCTGTTTTTT. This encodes CASGLAGDTGELFF.

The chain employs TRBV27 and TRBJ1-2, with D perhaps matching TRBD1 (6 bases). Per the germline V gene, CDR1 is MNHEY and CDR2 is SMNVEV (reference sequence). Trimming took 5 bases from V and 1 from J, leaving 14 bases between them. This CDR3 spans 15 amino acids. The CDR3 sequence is CASSPGGGSNYGYTF. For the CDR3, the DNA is TGTGCCAGCAGTCCGGGGGGGGGCAGTAACTATGGCTACACCTTC.

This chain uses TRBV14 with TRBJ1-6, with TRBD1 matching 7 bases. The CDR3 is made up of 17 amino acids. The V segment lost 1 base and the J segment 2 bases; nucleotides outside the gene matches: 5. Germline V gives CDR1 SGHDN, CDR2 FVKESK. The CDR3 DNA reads TGTGCCAGCAGCCAAGTCACCGGGACAGCCTATAATTCACCCCTCCACTTT. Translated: CASSQVTGTAYNSPLHF.

CDR3 loop: CASSLGADEQYF. The CDR3, as DNA: TGTGCCAGCAGCCTCGGCGCGGACGAGCAGTACTTC. V is TRBV7-8 and J is TRBJ2-7; D ambiguous. This CDR3 has 12 amino acids. CDR1 is SGHVS, CDR2 FQNEAQ, per germline. V was shortened by 5 bases and J by 5 bases, with 10 bases between the two germline ends.

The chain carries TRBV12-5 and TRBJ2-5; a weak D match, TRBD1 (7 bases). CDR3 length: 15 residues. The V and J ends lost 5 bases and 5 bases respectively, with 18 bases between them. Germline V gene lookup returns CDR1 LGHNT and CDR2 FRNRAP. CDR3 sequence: CASGGRGQFGETQYF. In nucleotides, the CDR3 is TGTGCTAGTGGTGGGCGGGGACAGTTCGGGGAGACCCAGTACTTC.

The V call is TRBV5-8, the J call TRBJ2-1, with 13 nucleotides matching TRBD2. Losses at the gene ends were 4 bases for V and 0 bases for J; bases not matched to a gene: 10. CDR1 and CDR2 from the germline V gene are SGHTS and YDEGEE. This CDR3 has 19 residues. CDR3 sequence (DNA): TGTGCCAGCAGCCCGGGACTAGCGGGGATTCCCAGCTCCTACAATGAGCAGTTCTTC. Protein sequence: CASSPGLAGIPSSYNEQFF.

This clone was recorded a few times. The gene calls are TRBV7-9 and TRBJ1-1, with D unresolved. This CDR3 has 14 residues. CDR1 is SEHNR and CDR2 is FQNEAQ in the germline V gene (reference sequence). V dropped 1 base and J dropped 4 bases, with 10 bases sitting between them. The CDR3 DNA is TGTGCCAGCAGCTTAGTCACAAGTACCACTGAAGCTTTCTTT. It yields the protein CASSLVTSTTEAFF.

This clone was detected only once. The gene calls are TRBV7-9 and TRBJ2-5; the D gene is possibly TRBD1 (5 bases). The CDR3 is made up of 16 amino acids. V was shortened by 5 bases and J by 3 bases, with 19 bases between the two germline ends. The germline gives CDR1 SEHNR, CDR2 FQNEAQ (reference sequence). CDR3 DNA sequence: TGTGCCAGCAGCCCCAACCCCCCAGGGAAGGAAGAGACCCAGTACTTC. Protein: CASSPNPPGKEETQYF.

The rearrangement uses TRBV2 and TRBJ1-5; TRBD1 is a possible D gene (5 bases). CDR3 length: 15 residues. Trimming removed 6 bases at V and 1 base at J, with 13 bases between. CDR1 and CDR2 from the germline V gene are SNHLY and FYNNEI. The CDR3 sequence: CASSLDQGSNQPQHF. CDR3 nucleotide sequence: TGTGCCAGCAGCTTGGATCAGGGAAGCAATCAGCCCCAGCATTTT.

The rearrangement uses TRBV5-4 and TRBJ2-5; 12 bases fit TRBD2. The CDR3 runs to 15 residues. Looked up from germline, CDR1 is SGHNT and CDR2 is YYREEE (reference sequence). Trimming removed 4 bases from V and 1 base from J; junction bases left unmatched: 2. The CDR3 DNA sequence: TGTGCCAGCAGCCAGACTAGCGGGGGCCAAGAGACCCAGTACTTC. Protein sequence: CASSQTSGGQETQYF. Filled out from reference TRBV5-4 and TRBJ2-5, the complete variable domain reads ETGVTQSPTHLIKTRGQQVTLRCSSQSGHNTVSWYQQALGQGPQFIFQYYREEENGRGNFPPRFSGLQFPNYSSELNVNALELDDSALYLCASSQTSGGQETQYFGPGTRLLVL.

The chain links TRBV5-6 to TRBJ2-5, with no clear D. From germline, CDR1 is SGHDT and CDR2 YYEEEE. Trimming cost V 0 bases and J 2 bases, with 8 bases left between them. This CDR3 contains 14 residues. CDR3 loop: CASSLAVEQETQYF. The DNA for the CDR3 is TGTGCCAGCAGCTTGGCTGTGGAGCAAGAGACCCAGTACTTC.

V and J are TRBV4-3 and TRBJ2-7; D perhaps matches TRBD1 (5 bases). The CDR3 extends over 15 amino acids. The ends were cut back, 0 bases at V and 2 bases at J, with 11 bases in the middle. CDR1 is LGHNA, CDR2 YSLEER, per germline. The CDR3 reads CASSQDTVGPYEQYF. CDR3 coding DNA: TGCGCCAGCAGCCAAGATACGGTGGGGCCCTACGAGCAGTACTTC.

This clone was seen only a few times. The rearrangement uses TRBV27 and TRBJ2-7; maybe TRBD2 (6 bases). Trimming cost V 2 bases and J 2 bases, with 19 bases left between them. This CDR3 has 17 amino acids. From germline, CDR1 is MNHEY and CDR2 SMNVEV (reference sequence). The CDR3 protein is CASSLGGTDMGTYEQYF. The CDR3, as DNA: TGTGCCAGCAGTTTAGGCGGGACGGACATGGGGACCTACGAGCAGTACTTC.

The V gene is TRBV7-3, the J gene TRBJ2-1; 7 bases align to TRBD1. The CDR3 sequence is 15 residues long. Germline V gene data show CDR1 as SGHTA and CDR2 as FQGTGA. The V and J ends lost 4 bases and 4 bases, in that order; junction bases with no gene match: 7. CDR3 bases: TGTGCCAGCAGCTCTACGGGACAGAGTTACAATGAGCAGTTCTTC. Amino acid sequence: CASSSTGQSYNEQFF.